The next 18 T cell receptor beta chains were all read from a single sample in a study of OX40 agonist ivuxolimab in advanced cancers. Generated by immunoSEQ multiplex PCR, the TCRdb table keeps only in-frame clones and is missing some. The table includes more than 40,000 clones, roughly 90% detected once. The material was CD4+ or CD8+ T cells sorted from blood, obtained in a trial of the OX40 agonist ivuxolimab. The source of these receptors is an adult with an advanced solid tumor such as melanoma, head and neck, liver or kidney cancer.

The chain employs TRBV4-1 and TRBJ2-2; D gene uncertain. CDR3 length: 14 residues. Germline-derived CDR1 and CDR2 are MGHRA and YSYEKL. V was trimmed by 2 bases and J by 5 bases, leaving 9 bases between them. The CDR3 DNA follows: TGCGCCAGCAGCCAAACGGGTTGGACCGGGGAGCTGTTTTTT. Its protein is CASSQTGWTGELFF.

The sample holds a few counts of this clone. J is TRBJ2-5 and V is TRBV5-6, with a weak D call TRBD1 (5 bases). The CDR3 runs 16 residues. Germline lookup yields CDR1 SGHDT and CDR2 YYEEEE. The V end was cut by 0 bases, the J end by 1 base, with 13 bases between. The CDR3 loop reads CASSLGLTGVQETQYF. The CDR3 bases are TGTGCCAGCAGCTTGGGATTAACAGGCGTCCAAGAGACCCAGTACTTC.

The CDR3 DNA sequence: TGCGCCAGCAGCTCCAGGGAGGAGGACTATGGCTACACCTTC. Translating gives CASSSREEDYGYTF. The chain has TRBV5-1 and TRBJ1-2; D might be TRBD1 (5 bases). The V gene lost 3 bases and the J gene lost 3 bases, with 12 bases spanning the gap. CDR1 and CDR2 (germline): SGHRS, YFSETQ. The CDR3 length is 14 residues.

The chain recombines TRBV11-2 with TRBJ2-7; the D call may be TRBD1 or TRBD2 (5 bases each). Germline V gene lookup returns CDR1 SGHAT and CDR2 FQNNGV. Trimming pared 5 bases from V and 2 bases from J, leaving 25 bases between. CDR3 length: 18 residues. This chain's CDR3 is CASSPTGRARGTPYEQYF. In DNA form, the CDR3 reads TGTGCCAGCAGCCCAACGGGACGCGCTAGAGGAACTCCCTACGAGCAGTACTTC. The full variable domain, in which reference TRBV11-2 and TRBJ2-7 provide the parts outside the CDR3, is EAGVAQSPRYKIIEKRQSVAFWCNPISGHATLYWYQQILGQGPKLLIQFQNNGVVDDSQLPKDRFSAERLKGVDSTLKIQPAKLEDSAVYLCASSPTGRARGTPYEQYFGPGTRLTVT.

The V call is TRBV6-1, the J call TRBJ2-5, with 10 bases that match TRBD2. Germline CDR1 is MNHNS and CDR2 is SASEGT. Unmatched junction bases numbered 7, after V lost 1 base and J lost 5 bases. CDR3 size: 16 residues. CDR3 coding DNA: TGTGCCAGCAGTGAAGTGCCTAGCGGGAGAATTGAGACCCAGTACTTC. Encoded protein: CASSEVPSGRIETQYF.

The chain combines TRBV5-6 with TRBJ2-7; TRBD1 matches 7 bases. The V segment lost 1 base and the J segment 2 bases; nucleotides outside the gene matches: 9. CDR3 size: 16 residues. Germline V lookup: CDR1 SGHDT, CDR2 YYEEEE. In DNA, the CDR3 is TGTGCCAGCAGCTTGCTAGGGCAGGGGGTACCCTACGAGCAGTACTTC. Protein product: CASSLLGQGVPYEQYF.

CDR3 sequence: CASSWGPKAFF. CDR3 DNA sequence: TGTGCCAGTAGTTGGGGACCAAAAGCTTTCTTT. The J gene is TRBJ1-1, the V gene TRBV19, with D possibly matching TRBD1 (5 bases). V gave up 5 bases and J gave up 9 bases, with 10 bases separating them. Looked up from germline, CDR1 is LNHDA and CDR2 is SQIVND (reference sequence). The CDR3 spans 11 residues.

The chain has TRBV9 and TRBJ1-3; D remains ambiguous. V lost 4 bases to trimming and J lost 0 bases, with 20 bases between them. Germline lookup yields CDR1 SGDLS and CDR2 YYNGEE. The CDR3 is 18 residues long. CDR3 residues: CASSKTFGRQISGNTIYF. The CDR3 DNA is TGTGCCAGCAGCAAGACCTTCGGGAGGCAGATCTCTGGAAACACCATATATTTT.

This chain joins TRBV28 and TRBJ1-2, with 7 nucleotides matching TRBD1. Losses at the gene ends were 2 bases for V and 8 bases for J; bases not matched to a gene: 5. Germline CDR1 MDHEN, CDR2 SYDVKM. The CDR3 has 13 residues. CDR3 bases: TGTGCCAGCAGTTTAAAGGGGGCTTACGGCTACACCTTC. It encodes CASSLKGAYGYTF.

This rearrangement joins TRBV19 to TRBJ2-4; 7 bases agree with TRBD2. The length of the CDR3 is 13 residues. Germline loops: CDR1 LNHDA, CDR2 SQIVND (reference sequence). The junction had 5 bases not matched to a gene; V was cut back by 3 bases and J by 9 bases. The CDR3 DNA is TGTGCCAGTAGTATTTCGGGGGAGGGCATTCAGTACTTC. Its translation is CASSISGEGIQYF. The whole variable domain, filled in from reference TRBV19 and TRBJ2-4, reads DGGITQSPKYLFRKEGQNVTLSCEQNLNHDAMYWYRQDPGQGLRLIYYSQIVNDFQKGDIAEGYSVSREKKESFPLTVTSAQKNPTAFYLCASSISGEGIQYFGAGTRLSVL.

The V gene is TRBV14, the J gene TRBJ2-3; 7 nucleotides agree with TRBD2. CDR1 is SGHDN, CDR2 FVKESK, per germline. CDR3 size: 16 residues. After removal of 1 base from V and 0 bases from J, the junction contained 4 bases not matched to a gene. CDR3 sequence: CASSQVPGGSTDTQYF. As DNA, the CDR3 is TGTGCCAGCAGCCAAGTCCCGGGAGGTAGCACAGATACGCAGTATTTT.

DNA of the CDR3: TGTGCCAGTAGTAGGGGGACAGGGGATGAAAAACTGTTTTTT. It translates to CASSRGTGDEKLFF. The genes are TRBV19 and TRBJ1-4; 10 bases agree with TRBD1. Germline trimming cut 4 bases from V and 6 bases from J; bases unmatched to any gene: 2. Germline lookup yields CDR1 LNHDA and CDR2 SQIVND (reference sequence). This CDR3 region has 14 residues.

The CDR3 nucleotides read TGCGCCAGCAGGGCGGATTATGGCTACACCTTC. Translating it yields CASRADYGYTF. The chain uses TRBV5-1 and TRBJ1-2; D ambiguous. This CDR3 spans 11 amino acids. With 5 bases removed from V and 5 bases from J, the gap between germline ends came to 7 bases. CDR1 and CDR2 from the germline V gene are SGHRS and YFSETQ.

The chain employs TRBV27 and TRBJ2-1, with 8 bases aligning to TRBD1. The CDR3 length is 17 residues. The trim removed 7 bases at V and 4 bases at J, leaving 15 bases unmatched. Looked up from germline, CDR1 is MNHEY and CDR2 is SMNVEV (reference sequence). CDR3 region: CASTRGHSGSLYNEQFF. The CDR3 DNA follows: TGTGCCAGCACCAGGGGGCATTCCGGGAGCTTGTACAATGAGCAGTTCTTC.

This chain connects TRBV7-9 to TRBJ2-3; a possible D gene is TRBD1 (6 bases). This CDR3 has 13 residues. The germline V gene has CDR1 SEHNR and CDR2 FQNEAQ (reference sequence). V lost 4 bases, J lost 4 bases, and 9 bases lay in between. The CDR3 DNA sequence: TGTGCCAGCAGCTCGAACAGGGCAGATACGCAGTATTTT. Amino acid sequence: CASSSNRADTQYF.

This chain joins TRBV29-1 and TRBJ2-1; 9 bases map to TRBD2. The J segment lost 9 bases and the V segment lost 2 bases, leaving 8 bases of the junction unmatched. Germline lookup yields CDR1 SQVTM and CDR2 ANQGSEA. The CDR3 totals 14 residues. CDR3 bases: TGCAGCGTTGAATTTTTAGCGGGGGTCAGTGAGCAGTTCTTC. It codes for CSVEFLAGVSEQFF.

This clone showed up just once. The chain has TRBV5-1 and TRBJ2-2; D unresolved. The CDR3 is 14 residues long. CDR1 is SGHRS, CDR2 YFSETQ, per germline. The V end lost 7 bases, the J end lost 4 bases, and 14 bases lay between the germline ends. This chain's CDR3 is CASSTRQPTGELFF. The CDR3 DNA reads as TGCGCCAGCTCTACTCGGCAGCCCACCGGGGAGCTGTTTTTT.

CDR3 in amino acids: CASSGQGLNNEQFF. The CDR3 DNA reads TGTGCCAGCAGCGGACAGGGACTTAACAATGAGCAGTTCTTC. The chain uses TRBV7-2 and TRBJ2-1, with 8 nucleotides matching TRBD1. V gave up 5 bases and J gave up 5 bases; unmatched junction bases: 5. The CDR3 totals 14 residues. The germline V gene has CDR1 SGHTA and CDR2 FQGNSA.